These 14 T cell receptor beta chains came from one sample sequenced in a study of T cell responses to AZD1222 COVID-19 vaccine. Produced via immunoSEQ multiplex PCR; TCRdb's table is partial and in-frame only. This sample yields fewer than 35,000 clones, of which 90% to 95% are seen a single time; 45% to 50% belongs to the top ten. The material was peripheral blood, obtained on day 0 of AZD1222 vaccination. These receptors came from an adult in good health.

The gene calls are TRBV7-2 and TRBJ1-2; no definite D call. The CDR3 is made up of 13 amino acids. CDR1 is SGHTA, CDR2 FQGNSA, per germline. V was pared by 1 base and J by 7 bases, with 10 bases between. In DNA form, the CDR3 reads TGTGCCAGCAGCTTAGGCTTTAATGGTGGCTACACCTTC. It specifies CASSLGFNGGYTF.

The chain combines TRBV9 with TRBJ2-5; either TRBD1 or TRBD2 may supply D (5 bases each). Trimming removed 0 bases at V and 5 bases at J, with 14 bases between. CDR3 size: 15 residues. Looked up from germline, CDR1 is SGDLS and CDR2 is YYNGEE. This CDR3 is CASSVGPEGSETQYF. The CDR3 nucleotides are TGTGCCAGCAGCGTAGGGCCCGAGGGGTCGGAGACCCAGTACTTC.

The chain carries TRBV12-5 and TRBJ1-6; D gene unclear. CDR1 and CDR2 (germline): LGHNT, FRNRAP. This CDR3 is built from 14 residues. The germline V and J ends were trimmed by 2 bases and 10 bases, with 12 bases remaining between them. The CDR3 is CASGLIGRGSPLHF. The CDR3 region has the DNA TGTGCTAGTGGTTTGATAGGGAGAGGGTCACCCCTCCACTTT.

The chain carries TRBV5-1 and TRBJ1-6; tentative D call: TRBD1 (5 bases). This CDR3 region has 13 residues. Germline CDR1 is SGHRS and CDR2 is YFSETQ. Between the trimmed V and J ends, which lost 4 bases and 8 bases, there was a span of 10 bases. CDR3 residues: CASSADRDSPLHF. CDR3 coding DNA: TGCGCCAGCAGCGCCGACAGAGATTCACCCCTCCACTTT.

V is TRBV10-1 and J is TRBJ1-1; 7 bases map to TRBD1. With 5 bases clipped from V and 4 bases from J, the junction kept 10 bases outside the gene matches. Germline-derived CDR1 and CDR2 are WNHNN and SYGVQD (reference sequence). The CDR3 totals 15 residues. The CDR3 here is CASSSDRQGSTEAFF. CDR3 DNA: TGCGCCAGCAGTTCGGACAGGCAGGGGAGCACTGAAGCTTTCTTT.

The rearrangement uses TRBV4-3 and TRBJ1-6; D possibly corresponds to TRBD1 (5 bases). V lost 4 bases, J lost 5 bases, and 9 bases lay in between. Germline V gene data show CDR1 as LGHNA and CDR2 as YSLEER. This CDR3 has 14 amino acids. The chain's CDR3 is CASSLGTNNSPLHF. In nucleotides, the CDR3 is TGCGCCAGCAGCCTCGGGACCAATAATTCACCCCTCCACTTT.

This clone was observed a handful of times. The CDR3 DNA sequence: TGTGCCAGCAGTTCGCCGGGACTAGCGGGGGGGCGTGAGCAGTACTTC. Its translation is CASSSPGLAGGREQYF. The V call is TRBV2, the J call TRBJ2-7, with 16 bases that match TRBD2. V lost 5 bases to trimming and J lost 7 bases; unmatched junction nucleotides: 8. CDR3 length: 16 amino acids. The germline V gene encodes CDR1 SNHLY and CDR2 FYNNEI. Combining the CDR3 with reference TRBV2 and TRBJ2-7 gives the whole variable domain EPEVTQTPSHQVTQMGQEVILRCVPISNHLYFYWYRQILGQKVEFLVSFYNNEISEKSEIFDDQFSVERPDGSNFTLKIRSTKLEDSAMYFCASSSPGLAGGREQYFGPGTRLTVT.

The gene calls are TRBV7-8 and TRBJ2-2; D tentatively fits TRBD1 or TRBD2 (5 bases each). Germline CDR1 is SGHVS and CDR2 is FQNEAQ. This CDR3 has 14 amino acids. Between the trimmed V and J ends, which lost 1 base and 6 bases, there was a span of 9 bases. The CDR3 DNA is TGTGCCAGCAGCTTAGATGGGGGTCCCGGGGAGCTGTTTTTT. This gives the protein CASSLDGGPGELFF.

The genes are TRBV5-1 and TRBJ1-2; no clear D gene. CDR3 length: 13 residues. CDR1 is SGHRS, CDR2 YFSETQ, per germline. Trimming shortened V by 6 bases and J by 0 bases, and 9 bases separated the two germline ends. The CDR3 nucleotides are TGCGCCAGCACCCCGGGATCTAACTATGGCTACACCTTC. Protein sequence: CASTPGSNYGYTF.

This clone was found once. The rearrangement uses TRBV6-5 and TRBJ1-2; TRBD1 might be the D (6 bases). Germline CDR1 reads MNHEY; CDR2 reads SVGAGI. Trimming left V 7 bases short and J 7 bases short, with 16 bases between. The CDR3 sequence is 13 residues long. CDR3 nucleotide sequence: TGTGCCAGCATCCACAGGGTCAGTGGTGGCTACACCTTC. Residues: CASIHRVSGGYTF.

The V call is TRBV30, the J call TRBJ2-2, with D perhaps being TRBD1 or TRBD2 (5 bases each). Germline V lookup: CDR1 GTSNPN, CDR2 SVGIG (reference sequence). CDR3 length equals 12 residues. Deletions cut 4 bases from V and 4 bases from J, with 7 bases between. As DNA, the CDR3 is TGTGCCTGGACTGGGGGCACCGGGGAGCTGTTTTTT. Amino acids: CAWTGGTGELFF.

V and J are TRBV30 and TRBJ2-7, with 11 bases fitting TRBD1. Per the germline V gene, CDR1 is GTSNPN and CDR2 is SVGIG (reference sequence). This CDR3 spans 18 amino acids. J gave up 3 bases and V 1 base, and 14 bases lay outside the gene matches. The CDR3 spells CAWSGGQGAFARIYEQYF. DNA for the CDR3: TGTGCCTGGAGTGGAGGACAGGGGGCTTTCGCCCGAATCTACGAGCAGTACTTC.

In DNA form, the CDR3 reads TGTGCCACCACGACAGGGAGCCTCTATGGCTACACCTTC. This translates into CATTTGSLYGYTF. V and J are TRBV19 and TRBJ1-2; 7 nucleotides agree with TRBD1. The V segment lost 10 bases and the J segment 4 bases; nucleotides outside the gene matches: 9. CDR1 is LNHDA and CDR2 is SQIVND in the germline V gene (reference sequence). The CDR3 is 13 residues long.

In nucleotides, the CDR3 is TGTGCCAGCAGACAGCAGCCAGGGGGGGGCCGCCATGAGCAGTTCTTC. Its translation: CASRQQPGGGRHEQFF. V gene TRBV3-1 (or the pseudogene TRBV3-2) combines with J gene TRBJ2-1; the D gene could be TRBD1 or TRBD2 (7 bases each). Trimming cost V 6 bases and J 8 bases, with 23 bases left between them. CDR1 is LGHDT and CDR2 is YNNKEL in the germline V gene (reference sequence). The CDR3 totals 16 residues.